This is a list of T cell receptor beta chains from one sample in a study of T cell changes during pregnancy in multiple sclerosis. The assay was immunoSEQ multiplex PCR, and TCRdb's table has in-frame clones only and misses some. The sample consists of around 80,000 clones, about 91% of them appearing once. The specimen was peripheral blood, collected before pregnancy. The receptors come from a female donor with multiple sclerosis, enrolled in a pregnancy study. Both conserved end residues are part of each CDR3. A D gene is named only where the DNA matches it firmly. Only some rows state a clone size, as once, few, many or a class for expanded clones.

size: NA
V: TRBV30
D: NA
J: TRBJ1-2
DNA: TGTGCCTGGACTGGGGGGAAAAACTATGGCTACACCTTC
CDR3: CAWTGGKNYGYTF

size: NA
V: TRBV11-3
D: TRBD2
J: TRBJ2-1
DNA: TGTGCCAGCAGCTTAGGACTAGCGGGAGGGTATGAGCAGTTCTTC
CDR3: CASSLGLAGGYEQFF

size: NA
V: TRBV2
D: NA
J: TRBJ1-5
DNA: TGTGCCAGCAGTGAAGCGGTGTACGGTCTATCGTCCCAGCATTTT
CDR3: CASSEAVYGLSSQHF

size: NA
V: TRBV5-1
D: NA
J: TRBJ2-2
DNA: TGCGCCAGCAGCTTACCACCGTGGCAACCCAACACCGGGGAGCTGTTTTTT
CDR3: CASSLPPWQPNTGELFF

size: NA
V: TRBV19
D: TRBD1
J: TRBJ2-7
DNA: TGTGCCAGTAGCGACCAGACAGGGAACGAGCAGTACTTC
CDR3: CASSDQTGNEQYF

size: once
V: TRBV21-1
D: NA
J: TRBJ2-3
DNA: TGTGCCAGCCCTTTTAAGAAGGAGTGTATCACAGATACGCAGTATTTT
CDR3: CASPFKKECITDTQYF

size: once
V: TRBV18
D: NA
J: TRBJ2-7
DNA: TGTGCCAGCTCACCCCTCGGGGAGTCCAACGAGCAGTACTTC
CDR3: CASSPLGESNEQYF

size: NA
V: TRBV29-1
D: TRBD1
J: TRBJ2-7
DNA: TGCAGCGTTGGGGGTGACAGGGGGCATTACGAGCAGTACTTC
CDR3: CSVGGDRGHYEQYF

size: NA
V: TRBV19
D: NA
J: TRBJ2-5
DNA: TGTGCCACCACGGTCGAGGGACAAGAGACCCAGTACTTC
CDR3: CATTVEGQETQYF

size: NA
V: TRBV5-1
D: TRBD1
J: TRBJ1-1
DNA: TGCGCCAGCAGCCCAACAGGGGTAGACCCCAATGAAGCTTTCTTT
CDR3: CASSPTGVDPNEAFF

size: NA
V: TRBV27
D: NA
J: TRBJ2-1
DNA: TGTGCCAGCTCCCGTTCCGTCAATGAGCAGTTCTTC
CDR3: CASSRSVNEQFF

size: few
V: TRBV2
D: TRBD2
J: TRBJ2-1
DNA: TGTGCCAGCAAAGAAGGGACTAGCGGGACCAATGAGCAGTTCTTC
CDR3: CASKEGTSGTNEQFF

size: NA
V: TRBV5-4
D: NA
J: TRBJ2-7
DNA: TGTGCCAGCAGCTCTCCGACTAGTCTTCAGAGCGAGCAGTACTTC
CDR3: CASSSPTSLQSEQYF

size: NA
V: TRBV2
D: NA
J: TRBJ2-1
DNA: TGTGCCAGCAGTGGGACTCAGGCCCAAGGCGGTGAGCAGTTCTTC
CDR3: CASSGTQAQGGEQFF

size: NA
V: TRBV29-1
D: NA
J: TRBJ2-3
DNA: TGCAGCGTTGACCGGGGGGATACGCAGTATTTT
CDR3: CSVDRGDTQYF

size: NA
V: TRBV19
D: NA
J: TRBJ1-2
DNA: TGTGCCAGTACTATATCGGGACATCCGAACTATGGCTACACCTTC
CDR3: CASTISGHPNYGYTF

size: few
V: TRBV5-1
D: TRBD1
J: TRBJ1-1
DNA: TGCGCCAGCAGCTGGAGGACAGGGGGCCGCCTGGACACTGAAGCTTTCTTT
CDR3: CASSWRTGGRLDTEAFF

size: NA
V: TRBV9
D: NA
J: TRBJ2-2
DNA: TGTGCCAGCAGCGTCTTCTGGGGGGACACCGGGGAGCTGTTTTTT
CDR3: CASSVFWGDTGELFF

size: NA
V: TRBV21-1
D: NA
J: TRBJ1-2
DNA: TGTGCCAGCAGCAGAGTCTCTAACTATGGCTACACCTTC
CDR3: CASSRVSNYGYTF

size: NA
V: TRBV5-4
D: NA
J: TRBJ2-1
DNA: TGTGCCAGCAGCCCTAGGAACTACAATGAGCAGTTCTTC
CDR3: CASSPRNYNEQFF

size: NA
V: TRBV7-7
D: NA
J: TRBJ2-5
DNA: TGTGCTAGCAGCTTAAGCCCGGAAGAGACCCAGTACTTC
CDR3: CASSLSPEETQYF

size: NA
V: TRBV9
D: NA
J: TRBJ2-3
DNA: TGTGCCAGCAGCGTACTAGCCCTTCAGGATACGCAGTATTTT
CDR3: CASSVLALQDTQYF

size: NA
V: TRBV19
D: TRBD1
J: TRBJ2-6
DNA: TGTGCCAGTCGGGACAGGGACCCTCACTCTGGGGCCAACGTCCTGACTTTC
CDR3: CASRDRDPHSGANVLTF

size: NA
V: TRBV25-1
D: NA
J: TRBJ2-6
DNA: TGTGCCAGCAGCCTCTCGGGCTCTGGGGCCAACGTCCTGACTTTC
CDR3: CASSLSGSGANVLTF

size: NA
V: TRBV7-2
D: TRBD2
J: TRBJ2-3
DNA: TGTGCCAGCAGTCCACTAGCGGGAGTTGGCACAGATACGCAGTATTTT
CDR3: CASSPLAGVGTDTQYF

size: NA
V: TRBV6-6
D: NA
J: TRBJ1-2
DNA: TGTGCCAGCAGTTACCTGGACAGCCTTGGCTACACCTTC
CDR3: CASSYLDSLGYTF

size: NA
V: TRBV5-4
D: NA
J: TRBJ2-1
DNA: TGTGCCAGCAGCTTAAAACAGGGATGGGACAATGAGCAGTTCTTC
CDR3: CASSLKQGWDNEQFF